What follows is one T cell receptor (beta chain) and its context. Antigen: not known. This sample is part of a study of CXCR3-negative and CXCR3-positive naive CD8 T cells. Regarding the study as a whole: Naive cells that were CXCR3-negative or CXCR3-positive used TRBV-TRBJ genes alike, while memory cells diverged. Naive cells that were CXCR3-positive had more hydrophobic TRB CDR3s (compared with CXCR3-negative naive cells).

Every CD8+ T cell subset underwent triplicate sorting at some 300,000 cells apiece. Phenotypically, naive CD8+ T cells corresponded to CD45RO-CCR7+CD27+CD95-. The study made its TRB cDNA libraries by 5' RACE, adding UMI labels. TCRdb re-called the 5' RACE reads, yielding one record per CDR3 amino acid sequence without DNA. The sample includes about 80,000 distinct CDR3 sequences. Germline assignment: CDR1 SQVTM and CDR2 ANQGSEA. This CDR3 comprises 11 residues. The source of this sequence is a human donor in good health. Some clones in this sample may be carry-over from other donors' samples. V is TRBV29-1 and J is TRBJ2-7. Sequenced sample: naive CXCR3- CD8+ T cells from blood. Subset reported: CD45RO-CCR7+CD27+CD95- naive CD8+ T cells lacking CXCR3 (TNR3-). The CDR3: CSVDHNYEQYF.